A selection of T cell receptor beta chains follows, all from one sample in a study of naive and memory T cell subsets. TCRdb fed the UMI-ligation and nested PCR reads into MiXCR, producing one record per CDR3 protein. The table records about 150,000 distinct CDR3 sequences, 15% to 20% of them present only once. Sequencing was performed on naive CD4+ T cells from blood. These receptor sequences come from a human donor in good health. Both conserved end residues are part of each CDR3. Each record gives: D gene, J gene, V gene, CDR3 length, CDR3 protein. D genes are given only for firm matches.

.	TRBJ1-4	TRBV7-9	14	CASSLGQANEKLFF
TRBD1	TRBJ2-1	TRBV6-4	20	CASSERSRDRVLSSVNEQFF
TRBD1	TRBJ2-5	TRBV5-1	14	CASSETGGRETQYF
TRBD2	TRBJ2-6	TRBV29-1	15	CSVSTSGGGANVLTF
TRBD1	TRBJ1-1	TRBV3-1	14	CASSQTGPNTEAFF
TRBD1	TRBJ2-7	TRBV27	14	CASKLGQASYEQYF
TRBD2	TRBJ2-1	TRBV7-7	15	CASSVIAGPYNEQFF
.	TRBJ1-5	TRBV5-1	14	CASSSGGGNQPQHF
TRBD2	TRBJ2-3	TRBV10-2	15	CASGKLAGASDTQYF
TRBD1	TRBJ2-7	TRBV7-9	14	CASRSGQSSYEQYF
TRBD1	TRBJ2-3	TRBV6-6	14	CASSYSGQTDTQYF
.	TRBJ1-5	TRBV30	13	CAWSMKAGQPQHF
TRBD2	TRBJ2-7	TRBV20-1	15	CSAQRTSVPGYEQYF
TRBD2	TRBJ2-1	TRBV3-1	18	CASSLSLGAGDDNFEQFF
TRBD2	TRBJ2-1	TRBV24-1	16	CATSDATSGSNYEQFF
TRBD1	TRBJ1-1	TRBV27	16	CASSLRRVTRQGEAFF
.	TRBJ1-3	TRBV20-1	13	CSVQQESGNTIYF
TRBD1	TRBJ2-1	TRBV4-3	17	CASSQGTGALAYNEQFF
.	TRBJ1-2	TRBV29-1	18	CSVGAPLGGRNTNYGYTF
.	TRBJ1-4	TRBV10-3	13	CAIKEQGNEKLFF
.	TRBJ2-7	TRBV5-5	14	CASSSSGASYEQYF
TRBD1	TRBJ1-2	TRBV7-9	14	CASSVQGKVYGYTF
.	TRBJ1-3	TRBV12-3/TRBV12-4	15	CATRSSGASGNTIYF
TRBD2	TRBJ2-5	TRBV5-1	17	CASSLATSGMYQETQYF
.	TRBJ2-3	TRBV5-4	14	CASTPNRGGDTQYF
.	TRBJ2-3	TRBV20-1	13	CSARAVSTDTQYF
.	TRBJ2-5	TRBV7-9	14	CASSLQTGQETQYF
.	TRBJ2-1	TRBV6-5	15	CASSSNLGLPNEQFF
TRBD1	TRBJ2-5	TRBV12-5	13	CATRTGRQETQYF
.	TRBJ2-5	TRBV20-1	14	CSAIVERLRETQYF